This T cell receptor beta chain was recovered during a study of beta chain features in type 1 diabetes. As for the study in general: The patients were much like the healthy donors in age, gender and cell yields. All of the samples together had 107,917,701 sorted cells examined. Study-wide results and limits: VDJ junctions sequenced from type 1 diabetes patients showed fewer insertions and more deletions. Researchers caution that PCR might favor shorter templates, equally among patients and controls.

Trimming took off 2 bases at V and 0 bases at J, with 6 bases between the two ends. Germline V CDR1 and CDR2: LGHNA, YSLEER. This CDR3 has 14 residues. Reverse transcription of all isolated RNA meant that expressed TCRB transcripts were sequenced. Some clones are missing from TCRdb's copy, which holds only in-frame ones; the method was immunoSEQ multiplex PCR. The table lists about 340,000 clones, approximately 8.2% of them singletons, with around 0.44% in the top ten. This clone was detected a few times. What it binds is unknown. Sequencing was performed on central memory CD4+ T cells from blood. This TCR derives from a woman aged 18-29 years in good health. The chain recombines TRBV4-3 with TRBJ2-3; no definite D call. The CDR3 bases are TGCGCCAGCAGCCAATCCAAGAGCACAGATACGCAGTATTTT. It is translated as CASSQSKSTDTQYF.